This record covers a single T cell receptor beta chain. Its antigen specificity is not known. The record has no base qualities; no much larger clone is one base away. The library was generated by the immunoSEQ multiplex PCR assay. TCRdb re-hosts the immuneACCESS table, in-frame sequences only. Its copies lack some clones; in the studies checked, an unresolved V gene accounts for under half of them, and the cause for the rest is not known. For this sample there are approximately 99,000 clones; about 86% appear just once. 4% to 6% of the sample is held by the ten biggest clonotypes. The record originates from a study of radiotherapy plus CTLA-4 blockade in lung cancer (dated by TCRdb to between 2018 and 2020). A note on the overall study: Among the enrolled patients, approximately 18% had an objective response, and 31% reached disease control.

The investigation overall reported the following: The strongest predictors of response were reported to be early dynamic shifts in blood T cell clones along with a rise in serum interferon-beta following radiation. After treatment with radiotherapy and ipilimumab, TCR clones that came from tumors expanded in the peripheral blood.

Focal radiation therapy combined with CTLA-4 blockade (ipilimumab) was tested in patients with chemo-refractory metastatic non-small-cell lung cancer. From a lookup of the germline V gene (reference sequence), CDR1 and CDR2 are SEHNR and FQNEAQ. From the cysteine up to the phenylalanine, the CDR3 has a length of 14 residues. Of the read, only the CDR3 DNA is kept; its 42 bases are in frame from base 1. The trim is 3 bases for V and 10 bases for J, with a gap of 16 bases between the germline ends. The specimen was peripheral blood, collected from a patient treated with radiotherapy plus ipilimumab. The receptor was isolated from a human donor with non-small cell lung cancer that progressed on radiotherapy plus ipilimumab. The sequence is built from TRBV7-9 and TRBJ2-1; perhaps TRBD2 is the D gene, with 6 bases matching. The nucleotides read TGTGCCAGCAGCTTTTCAGGCCGGAGGGAGGAGCAGTTCTTC. Translated, this gives CASSFSGRREEQFF. Reference TRBV7-9 and TRBJ2-1 proteins supply the regions before and after the CDR3; the full variable domain is: DTGVSQNPRHKITKRGQNVTFRCDPISEHNRLYWYRQTLGQGPEFLTYFQNEAQLEKSRLLSDRFSAERPKGSFSTLEIQRTEQGDSAMYLCASSFSGRREEQFFGPGTRLTVL.